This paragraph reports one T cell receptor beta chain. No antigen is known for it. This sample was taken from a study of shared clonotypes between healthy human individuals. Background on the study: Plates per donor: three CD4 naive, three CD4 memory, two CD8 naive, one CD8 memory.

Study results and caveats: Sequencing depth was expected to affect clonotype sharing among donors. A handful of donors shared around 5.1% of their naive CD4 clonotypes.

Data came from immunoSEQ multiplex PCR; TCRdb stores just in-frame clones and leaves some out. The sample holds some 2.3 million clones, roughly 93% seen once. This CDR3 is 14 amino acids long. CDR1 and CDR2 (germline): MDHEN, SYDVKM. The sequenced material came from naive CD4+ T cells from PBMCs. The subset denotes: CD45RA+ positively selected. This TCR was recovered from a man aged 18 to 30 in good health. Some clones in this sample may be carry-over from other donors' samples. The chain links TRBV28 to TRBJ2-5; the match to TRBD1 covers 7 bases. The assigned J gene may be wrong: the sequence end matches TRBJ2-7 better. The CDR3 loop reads CASSLPGQIYEQYF. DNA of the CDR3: TGTGCCAGCAGTCTACCGGGACAGATCTACGAGCAGTACTTC.